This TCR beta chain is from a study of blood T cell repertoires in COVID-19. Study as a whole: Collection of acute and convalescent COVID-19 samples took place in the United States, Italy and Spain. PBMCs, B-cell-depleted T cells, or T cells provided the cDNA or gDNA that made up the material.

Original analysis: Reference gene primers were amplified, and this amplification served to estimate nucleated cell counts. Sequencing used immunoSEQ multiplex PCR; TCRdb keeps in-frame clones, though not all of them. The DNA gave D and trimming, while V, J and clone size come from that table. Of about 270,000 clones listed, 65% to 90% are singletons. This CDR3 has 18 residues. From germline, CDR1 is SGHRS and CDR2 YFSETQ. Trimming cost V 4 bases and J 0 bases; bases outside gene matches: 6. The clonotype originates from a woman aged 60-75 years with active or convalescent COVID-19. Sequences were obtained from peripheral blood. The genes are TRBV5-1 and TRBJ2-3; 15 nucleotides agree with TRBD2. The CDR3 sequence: CASSRTSGGAPSTDTQYF. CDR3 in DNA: TGCGCCAGCAGCAGGACTAGCGGGGGGGCTCCTAGCACAGATACGCAGTATTTT.